This TCR beta chain appears in the sequencing data of a study of blood T cell repertoires in COVID-19. Study as a whole: COVID-19 samples, acute and convalescent, were from the United States, Italy and Spain. Nucleic acid was either cDNA or gDNA, and it came from T cells, B-cell-depleted T cells, or PBMCs.

The authors' processing: Estimated nucleated cell counts came from reference gene primer amplification. The protocol was immunoSEQ multiplex PCR, while the TCRdb copy is restricted to in-frame clones and leaves out a portion. V, J and clone size were drawn from that table, and D and trimming were deduced from the DNA. The data contain 95,000 to 150,000 clones, about 78% of them singletons. V was clipped by 4 bases and J by 10 bases; unmatched bases: 14. The germline CDR1 and CDR2 sequences are SGHTA and FQGNSA. This CDR3 is built from 15 residues. This sequence originates from a man aged 70 or older with acute or convalescent COVID-19. The chain carries TRBV7-2 and TRBJ1-1, with 8 bases matching TRBD1. Sequencing was done on a sample of peripheral blood. CDR3: CASSSRPRDRRLAFF. For the CDR3, the DNA is TGTGCCAGCAGCTCCCGACCCCGGGACAGGCGTTTAGCTTTCTTT.